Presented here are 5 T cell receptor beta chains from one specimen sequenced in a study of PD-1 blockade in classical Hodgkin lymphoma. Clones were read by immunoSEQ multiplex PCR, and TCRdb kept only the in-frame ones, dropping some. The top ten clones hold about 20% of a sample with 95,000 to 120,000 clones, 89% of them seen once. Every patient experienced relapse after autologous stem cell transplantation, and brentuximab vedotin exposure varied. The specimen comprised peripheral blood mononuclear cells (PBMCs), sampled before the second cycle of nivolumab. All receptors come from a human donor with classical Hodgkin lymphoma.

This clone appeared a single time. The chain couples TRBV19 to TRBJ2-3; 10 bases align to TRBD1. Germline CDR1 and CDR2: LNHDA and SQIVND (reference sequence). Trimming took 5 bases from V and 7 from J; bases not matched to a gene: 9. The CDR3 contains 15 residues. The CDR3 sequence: CASSSGQGPLNTQYF. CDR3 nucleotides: TGTGCCAGTAGTTCGGGACAGGGGCCCTTGAATACGCAGTATTTT.

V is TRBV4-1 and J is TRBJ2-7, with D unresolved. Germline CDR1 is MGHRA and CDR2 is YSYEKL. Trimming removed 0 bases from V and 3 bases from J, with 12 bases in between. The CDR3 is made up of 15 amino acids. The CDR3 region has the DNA TGCGCCAGCAGCCAAGAATTAGGTAGAAACTACGAGCAGTACTTC. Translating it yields CASSQELGRNYEQYF.

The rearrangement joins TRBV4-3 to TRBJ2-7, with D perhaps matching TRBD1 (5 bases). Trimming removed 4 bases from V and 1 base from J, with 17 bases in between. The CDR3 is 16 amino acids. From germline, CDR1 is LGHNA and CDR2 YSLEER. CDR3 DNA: TGCGCCAGCAGCCTGGGGCCGCAGAGACGGTCCTACGAGCAGTACTTC. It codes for CASSLGPQRRSYEQYF.

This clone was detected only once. The CDR3, as DNA: TGTGCCAGCAGTGAAATGAGGGGCGGGACTGAAGCTTTCTTT. Residues: CASSEMRGGTEAFF. This chain joins TRBV6-1 and TRBJ1-1; tentatively, D is TRBD1 (5 bases). CDR1 and CDR2 from the germline V gene are MNHNS and SASEGT. V lost 2 bases and J lost 5, with 12 bases in between. The CDR3 contains 14 residues.

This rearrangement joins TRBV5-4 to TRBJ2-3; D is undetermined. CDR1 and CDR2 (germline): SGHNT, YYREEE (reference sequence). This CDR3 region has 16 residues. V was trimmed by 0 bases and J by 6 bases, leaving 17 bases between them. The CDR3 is CASSLVTSDGRDTQYF. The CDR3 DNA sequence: TGTGCCAGCAGCTTGGTTACCTCCGATGGACGGGATACGCAGTATTTT.